The clone carrying this TCR beta chain showed up just a few times. Its antigen is currently unknown. This sample stems from a study of cytomegalovirus exposure and HLA in healthy donors. The study, taken as a whole, reports: The classifier reportedly diagnosed cytomegalovirus status with high specificity and sensitivity.

The protocol was immunoSEQ multiplex PCR, while the TCRdb copy is restricted to in-frame clones and leaves out a portion. The table has some 110,000 clones, roughly 90% seen once; the top ten hold less than 2%. The donors were members of the 120-subject validation cohort (separate from the roughly 680-subject first cohort). Germline CDR1 reads SGHRS; CDR2 reads YFSETQ. This CDR3 is 14 amino acids long. V lost 3 bases to trimming and J lost 4 bases; unmatched junction nucleotides: 5. This TCR was sampled from a young woman in good health and CMV-seropositive. Input material: PBMCs. J is TRBJ1-2 and V is TRBV5-1; 8 bases are shared with TRBD1. In DNA form, the CDR3 reads TGCGCCAGCAGCTCCGATGGACAGGGCTATGGCTACACCTTC. This gives the protein CASSSDGQGYGYTF.